This TCR beta chain appears in the sequencing data of a study of cytomegalovirus exposure and HLA in healthy donors. General study findings and limits: Confirmation in vitro established that a few CMV-associated chains were specific for CMV antigens.

The CDR3 runs 16 residues. The germline gives CDR1 SSHAT, CDR2 FNYEAQ (reference sequence). The PCR contained 60 Vbeta and 13 Jbeta primers. Using immunoSEQ multiplex PCR, the repertoire was profiled, and TCRdb retains in-frame clones only, with some absent. The table records 37,000 or so clones, more than 80% of them present only once. A note on this clone: Antigen unknown. At one of its ends the junction is not consistent with the germline gene, which may arise from a read error.

This chain links TRBV7-7 with TRBJ1-5; 9 nucleotides align to TRBD1. The specimen was PBMCs. This TCR came from a woman between 35 and 50 years old in good health and CMV-seronegative. The CDR3 reads CASSYRDRGTGQPQHF. The CDR3 nucleotides are TGTGCTAGCAGTTACCGTGACAGGGGGACAGGACAGCCCCAGCATTTT.